The source of this T cell receptor (beta chain) is a study of cytomegalovirus exposure and HLA in healthy donors. Study-wide results and limits: Per published reports, the classifier diagnosed cytomegalovirus status with high specificity and sensitivity. Exclusion applied to some V segments, including TRBV6-2 and TRBV6-3, as they were indistinguishable. In a later analysis, HLA-C alleles had the fewest associated TCRs, DRB1 alleles the most.

The PCR had 60 Vbeta and 13 Jbeta primers. Assay: immunoSEQ multiplex PCR; the TCRdb copy retains only in-frame clones and omits some. Here the sample spans roughly 100,000 clones, 76% being singletons. A note on this clone: Its antigen is currently unknown. The same CDR3 arises from other DNA sequences in this sample as well.

The CDR3 length is 15 residues. Looked up from germline, CDR1 is MNHEY and CDR2 is SMNVEV (reference sequence). V lost 6 bases, J lost 2 bases, and 4 bases stayed unmatched. Specimen: PBMCs. This sequence was found in a woman younger than 35 in good health and CMV-seropositive. The chain employs TRBV27 and TRBJ2-5; TRBD2 matches at 12 bases. The CDR3 DNA sequence: TGTGCCAGCAGGAGAGGGACTAGCGGGCAAGAGACCCAGTACTTC. Translated: CASRRGTSGQETQYF.